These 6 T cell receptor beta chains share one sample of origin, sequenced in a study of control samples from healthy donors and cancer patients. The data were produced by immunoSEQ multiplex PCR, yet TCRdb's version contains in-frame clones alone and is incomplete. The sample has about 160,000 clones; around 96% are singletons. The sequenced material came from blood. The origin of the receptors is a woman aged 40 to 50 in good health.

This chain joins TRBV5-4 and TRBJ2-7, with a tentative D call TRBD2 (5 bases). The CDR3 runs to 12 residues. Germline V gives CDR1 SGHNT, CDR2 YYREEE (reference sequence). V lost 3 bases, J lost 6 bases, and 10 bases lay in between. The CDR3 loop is CASSYPGSEQYF. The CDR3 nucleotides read TGTGCCAGCAGCTATCCGGGGAGCGAGCAGTACTTC.

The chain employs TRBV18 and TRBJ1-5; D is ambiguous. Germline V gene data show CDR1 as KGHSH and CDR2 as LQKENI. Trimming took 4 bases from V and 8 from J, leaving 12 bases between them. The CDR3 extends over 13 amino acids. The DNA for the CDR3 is TGTGCCAGCTCACTAGGACCGAGAGAGCCCCAGCATTTT. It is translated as CASSLGPREPQHF.

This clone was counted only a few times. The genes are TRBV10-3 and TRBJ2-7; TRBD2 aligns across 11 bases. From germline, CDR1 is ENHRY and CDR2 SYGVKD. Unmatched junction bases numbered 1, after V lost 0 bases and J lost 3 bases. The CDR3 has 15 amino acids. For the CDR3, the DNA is TGTGCCATCAGTGAGTCGCTAGCGGGGGGCTACGAGCAGTACTTC. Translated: CAISESLAGGYEQYF.

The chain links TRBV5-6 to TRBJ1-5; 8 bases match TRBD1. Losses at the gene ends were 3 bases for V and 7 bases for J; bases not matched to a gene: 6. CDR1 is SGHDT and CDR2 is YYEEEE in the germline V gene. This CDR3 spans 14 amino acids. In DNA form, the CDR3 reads TGTGCCAGCAGCTCAACGGACAGGGCCCAGCCCCAGCATTTT. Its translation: CASSSTDRAQPQHF.

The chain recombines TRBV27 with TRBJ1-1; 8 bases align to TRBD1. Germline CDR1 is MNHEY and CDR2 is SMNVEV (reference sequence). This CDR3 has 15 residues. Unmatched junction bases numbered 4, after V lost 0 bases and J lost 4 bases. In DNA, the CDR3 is TGTGCCAGCAGTTTATCTCCAGGGGGCATCACTGAAGCTTTCTTT. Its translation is CASSLSPGGITEAFF.

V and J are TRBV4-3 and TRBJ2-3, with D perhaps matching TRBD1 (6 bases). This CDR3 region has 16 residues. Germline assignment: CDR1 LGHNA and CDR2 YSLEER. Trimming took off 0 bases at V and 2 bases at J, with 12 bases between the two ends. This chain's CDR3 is CASSQENRVVTDTQYF. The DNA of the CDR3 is TGCGCCAGCAGCCAAGAGAACAGGGTGGTCACAGATACGCAGTATTTT.